Following are 15 T cell receptor beta chains from one sample sequenced in a study of CD8+CD57+ T cells in acquired aplastic anemia. The template for TCR beta VDJ and CDR3 sequence profiling was genomic DNA. TCRdb redid the calling of the reads with MiXCR, one entry per CDR3 protein. The profile shows more than 150,000 distinct CDR3 sequences, 48% of them singletons. The authors sequenced patients whose flow cytometry had shown CD8+CD57+ cell expansion. Specimen: sorted CD4+, CD8+, or CD8+CD57+ T cells (not recorded which) from PBMCs. These TCRs come from a human donor with aplastic anemia.

The CDR3 protein is CATSRKGVGFGTDTQYF. CDR3 DNA sequence: TGTGCCACCAGCAGAAAGGGTGTAGGTTTTGGCACAGATACGCAGTATTTT. The gene calls are TRBV15 and TRBJ2-3; unclear D gene. Germline loops: CDR1 LNHNV, CDR2 YYDKDF (reference sequence). This CDR3 is 17 amino acids long. Trimming cost V 2 bases and J 1 base, with 16 bases left between them.

To note about this clonotype: This may be a read error: a much more frequent sequence differs by one nucleotide. V is TRBV2 and J is TRBJ1-5; unclear D gene. Germline CDR1 SNHLY, CDR2 FYNNEI. CDR3 length: 15 amino acids. Trimming stripped 5 bases from V and 9 bases from J, with 20 bases between. CDR3 nucleotide sequence: TGTGCCAGCAGTAGGAGCTGGTCCGAAATACGGCCCCAGCATTTT. Translated, it gives CASSRSWSEIRPQHF.

The J gene is TRBJ2-7, the V gene TRBV2, with D perhaps TRBD1 (5 bases). From germline, CDR1 is SNHLY and CDR2 FYNNEI. V was shortened by 7 bases and J by 3 bases, with 10 bases between the two germline ends. The CDR3 sequence is 12 residues long. CDR3 region: CASTPQGYEQYF. DNA of the CDR3: TGTGCCAGCACCCCTCAGGGCTACGAGCAGTACTTC.

The gene calls are TRBV7-9 and TRBJ2-5, with TRBD1 identical over 10 bases. The germline CDR1 and CDR2 sequences are SEHNR and FQNEAQ (reference sequence). Trimming cost V 9 bases and J 3 bases; bases outside gene matches: 7. This CDR3 comprises 14 residues. The CDR3 loop reads CASSIGTGEETQYF. For the CDR3, the DNA is TGTGCCAGTAGTATAGGGACAGGGGAAGAGACCCAGTACTTC.

This clonotype came up many times. The gene calls are TRBV12-3 or TRBV12-4 and TRBJ1-1; no clear D. This CDR3 contains 12 residues. V was clipped by 8 bases and J by 1 base, with 8 bases between them. CDR3 residues: CASCRWNTEAFF. The CDR3 DNA is TGTGCCAGCTGTCGATGGAACACTGAAGCTTTCTTT.

The chain recombines TRBV7-2 with TRBJ1-1; D gene unclear. The germline CDR1 and CDR2 sequences are SGHTA and FQGNSA. The CDR3 has 11 amino acids. V was clipped by 4 bases and J by 4 bases, with 4 bases between them. CDR3 nucleotide sequence: TGTGCCAGCAGCTACCTCACTGAAGCTTTCTTT. Residues: CASSYLTEAFF.

This clonotype was observed many times. The V and J genes are TRBV25-1 and TRBJ1-6; 8 bases align to TRBD1. The CDR3 runs 13 residues. Germline loops: CDR1 MGHDK, CDR2 SYGVNS. Trimming took 7 bases from V and 10 from J; bases not matched to a gene: 6. Here the CDR3 DNA reads TGTGCCAGCACCCAGGGGGCAGGGTCACCCCTCCACTTT. Translating it yields CASTQGAGSPLHF.

This clonotype was counted ten times or more. The CDR3 is CASSPPWGTSPYEQYF. The DNA for the CDR3 is TGTGCCAGCAGCCCCCCCTGGGGGACGAGCCCCTACGAGCAGTACTTC. The chain has TRBV12-3 or TRBV12-4 and TRBJ2-7; either TRBD1 or TRBD2 may supply D (5 bases each). With 6 bases removed from V and 2 bases from J, the gap between germline ends came to 20 bases. The CDR3 runs to 16 residues.

This clonotype was observed at least ten times. The V and J genes are TRBV20-1 and TRBJ1-1; D remains ambiguous. The germline CDR1 and CDR2 sequences are DFQATT and SNEGSKA (reference sequence). The CDR3 length is 11 residues. Trimming pared 4 bases from V and 0 bases from J, leaving 3 bases between. This CDR3 reads CSAIMNTEAFF. The CDR3 region has the DNA TGCAGTGCTATAATGAACACTGAAGCTTTCTTT.

This clonotype was seen many times. The chain joins TRBV6-5 to TRBJ2-1; weak D call: TRBD2 (5 bases). Germline V gene data show CDR1 as MNHEY and CDR2 as SVGAGI. The CDR3 loop spans 13 amino acids. Trimming removed 2 bases at V and 10 bases at J, with 12 bases between. In DNA form, the CDR3 reads TGTGCCAGCAGTTACCGCGAGACTAACGAGCAGTTCTTC. This codes for CASSYRETNEQFF.

This clonotype was counted a few times. In nucleotides, the CDR3 is TGTGCCAGCCGGCAGGGTAGGGAAAAACTGTTTTTT. Amino acid sequence: CASRQGREKLFF. V gene TRBV7-9 combines with J gene TRBJ1-4, with a possible D match to TRBD1 (5 bases). The CDR3 loop spans 12 amino acids. Trimming pared 8 bases from V and 8 bases from J, leaving 12 bases between. Per the germline V gene, CDR1 is SEHNR and CDR2 is FQNEAQ (reference sequence).

This clonotype was picked up many times. This chain connects TRBV5-4 to TRBJ2-3, with TRBD1 matching over 9 bases. Trimming removed 1 base from V and 4 bases from J; junction bases left unmatched: 1. Germline V CDR1 and CDR2: SGHNT, YYREEE (reference sequence). CDR3 length: 14 residues. The CDR3 reads CASSLRQGADTQYF. CDR3 bases: TGTGCCAGCAGCTTGCGACAGGGGGCAGATACGCAGTATTTT.

The rearrangement joins TRBV4-1 to TRBJ1-2, with D uncertain. The CDR3 covers 13 residues. The V end was cut by 0 bases, the J end by 6 bases, with 8 bases between. Per the germline V gene, CDR1 is MGHRA and CDR2 is YSYEKL. The CDR3 DNA reads TGCGCCAGCAGCCAAGAGCTGGCTCATGGCTACACCTTC. Amino acid sequence: CASSQELAHGYTF.

The rearrangement links TRBV24-1 to TRBJ2-1, with TRBD1 as a possible D gene (7 bases). Germline CDR1 is KGHDR and CDR2 is SFDVKD. The length of the CDR3 is 15 residues. V shed 5 bases and J shed 4 bases, with 14 bases lying between them. CDR3: CATSGGQGGYNEQFF. CDR3 nucleotide sequence: TGTGCCACCAGTGGGGGGCAGGGGGGATACAATGAGCAGTTCTTC.

The V gene is TRBV10-3, the J gene TRBJ2-3; 14 nucleotides line up with TRBD2. The CDR3 spans 17 residues. V lost 6 bases and J lost 4; bases outside the gene matches: 9. Per the germline V gene, CDR1 is ENHRY and CDR2 is SYGVKD. The CDR3: CAISQGTSGSASDTQYF. The CDR3 bases are TGTGCCATCAGCCAAGGGACTAGCGGGAGTGCGTCAGATACGCAGTATTTT.